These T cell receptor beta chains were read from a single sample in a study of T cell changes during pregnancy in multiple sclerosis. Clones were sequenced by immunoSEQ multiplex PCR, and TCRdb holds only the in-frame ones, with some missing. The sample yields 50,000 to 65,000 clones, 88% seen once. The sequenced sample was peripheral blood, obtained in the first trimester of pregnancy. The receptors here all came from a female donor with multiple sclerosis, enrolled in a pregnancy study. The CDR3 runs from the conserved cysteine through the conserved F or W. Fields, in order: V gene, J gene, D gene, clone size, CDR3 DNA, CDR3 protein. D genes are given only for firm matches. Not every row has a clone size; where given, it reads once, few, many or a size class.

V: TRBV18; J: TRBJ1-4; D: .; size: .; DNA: TGTGCCAGCTCACCACCTGGGGCGGCTAATGAAAAACTGTTTTTT; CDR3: CASSPPGAANEKLFF
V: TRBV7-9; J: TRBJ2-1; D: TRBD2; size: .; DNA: TGTGCCAGCAGCTCGGGAGGGGTCGGGCACCTGAGCTCCTACAATGAGCAGTTCTTC; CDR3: CASSSGGVGHLSSYNEQFF
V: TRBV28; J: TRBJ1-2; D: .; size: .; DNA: TGTGCCAGCAGTTTACGGGCGGGAGTCAACTATGGCTACACCTTC; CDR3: CASSLRAGVNYGYTF
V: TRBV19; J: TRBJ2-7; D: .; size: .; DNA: TGTGCCAGTAGTTACCGCCCGGACAAGATATACGAGCAGTACTTC; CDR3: CASSYRPDKIYEQYF
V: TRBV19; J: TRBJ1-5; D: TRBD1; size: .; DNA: TGTGCCAGTTGCCGTGGACAGGGGCCATATCAGCCCCAGCATTTT; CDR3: CASCRGQGPYQPQHF
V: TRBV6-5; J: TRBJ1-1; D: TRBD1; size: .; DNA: TGTGCCAGCAGTAAGGACAGGGCCCCGAACACTGAAGCTTTCTTT; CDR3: CASSKDRAPNTEAFF
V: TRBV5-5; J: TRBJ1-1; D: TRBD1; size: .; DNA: TGTGCCAGCAGCTTTTATACAGGGGGATCTGAAGCTTTCTTT; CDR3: CASSFYTGGSEAFF
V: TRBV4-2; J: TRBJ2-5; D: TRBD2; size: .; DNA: TGTGCCAGCAGCCTGGAAGTGAAGCGACTAGCTATGGAGACCCAGTACTTC; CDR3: CASSLEVKRLAMETQYF
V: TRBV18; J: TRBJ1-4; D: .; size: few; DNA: TGTGCCAGCTCACCCGAGGGTTTCGGCGAAAAACTGTTTTTT; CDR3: CASSPEGFGEKLFF
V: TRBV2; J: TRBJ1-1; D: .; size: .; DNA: TGTGCCAGCAGTGAAGCGCTTCGAGGGGCTTTCTTT; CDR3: CASSEALRGAFF
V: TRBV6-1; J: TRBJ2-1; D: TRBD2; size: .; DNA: TGTGCCAGCAGTGCCCTTCTAGCGGCCTCCTACAATGAGCAGTTCTTC; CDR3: CASSALLAASYNEQFF
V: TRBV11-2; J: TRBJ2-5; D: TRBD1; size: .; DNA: TGTGCCAGCAGCTTAGCAGGGGGCCGGTTGGAGACCCAGTACTTC; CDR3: CASSLAGGRLETQYF
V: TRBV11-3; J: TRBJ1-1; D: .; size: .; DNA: TGTGCCAGCAGCTTACAGGACAGTACTGAAGCTTTCTTT; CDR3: CASSLQDSTEAFF
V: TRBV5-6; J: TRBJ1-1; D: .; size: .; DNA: TGTGCCAGCAGCGCCTACAGGGAAGGGTGGGACACTGAAGCTTTCTTT; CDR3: CASSAYREGWDTEAFF
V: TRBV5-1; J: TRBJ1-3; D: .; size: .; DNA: TGCGCCAGCACACTTGGTGCGGGCGAAGCAAACACCATATATTTT; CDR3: CASTLGAGEANTIYF
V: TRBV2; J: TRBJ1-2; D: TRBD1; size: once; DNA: TGTGCCAGCATCCGAGATGACAGGGTGCACTATGGCTACACCTTC; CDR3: CASIRDDRVHYGYTF
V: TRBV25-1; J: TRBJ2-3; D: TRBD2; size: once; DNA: TGTGCCAGCAGTGAATGGGGGGGGGATCATACGCAGTATTTT; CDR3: CASSEWGGDHTQYF
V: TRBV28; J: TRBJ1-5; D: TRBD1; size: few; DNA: TGTGCCAGCAGACTAGACAGGGGGGGACAGCCCCAGCATTTT; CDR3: CASRLDRGGQPQHF
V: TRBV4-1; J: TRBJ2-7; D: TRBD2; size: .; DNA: TGCGCCAGCACCCGAACACCTAGCGGGAGGTCCGAGCAGTACTTC; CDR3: CASTRTPSGRSEQYF
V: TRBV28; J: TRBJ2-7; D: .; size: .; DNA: TGTGCCAGCAGTTCCAGGGGCTACGAGCAGTACTTC; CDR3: CASSSRGYEQYF
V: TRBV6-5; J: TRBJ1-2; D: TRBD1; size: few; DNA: TGTGCCAGCAGTTATCGACAGGGTAACTATGGCTACACCTTC; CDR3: CASSYRQGNYGYTF
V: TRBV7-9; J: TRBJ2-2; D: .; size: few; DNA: TGTGCCACCAGCTCCTCCGGGGAGCTGTTTTTT; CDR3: CATSSSGELFF
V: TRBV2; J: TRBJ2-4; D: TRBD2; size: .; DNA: TGTGCCAGCAGGAGCGCTGGCGTACTAGCGGGAGGGCCGTTAGCCAAAAACATTCAGTACTTC; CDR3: CASRSAGVLAGGPLAKNIQYF
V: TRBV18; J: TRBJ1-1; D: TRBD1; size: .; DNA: TGTGCCAGCTCACCAGGGACAGGAAGAAACACTGAAGCTTTCTTT; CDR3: CASSPGTGRNTEAFF
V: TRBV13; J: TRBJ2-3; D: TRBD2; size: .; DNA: TGTGCCAGCATTGCGAGACTAGCGGGAGTATTCACAGATACGCAGTATTTT; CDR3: CASIARLAGVFTDTQYF
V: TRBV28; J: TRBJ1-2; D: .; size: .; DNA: TGTGCCAGCAGTTTACGGGGGTATGGCTACACCTTC; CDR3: CASSLRGYGYTF
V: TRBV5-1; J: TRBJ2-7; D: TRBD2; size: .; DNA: TGCGCCAGCAGCTTGGGGACTAGCGGGAGGGTGAGCTCCTACGAGCAGTACTTC; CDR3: CASSLGTSGRVSSYEQYF
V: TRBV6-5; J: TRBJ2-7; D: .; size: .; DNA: TGTGCCAGCAGTGACACAACCTACGAGCAGTACTTC; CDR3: CASSDTTYEQYF
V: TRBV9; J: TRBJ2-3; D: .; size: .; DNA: TGTGCCAGCAGCGCGCGGGGCTTAGGGGCAGATACGCAGTATTTT; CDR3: CASSARGLGADTQYF
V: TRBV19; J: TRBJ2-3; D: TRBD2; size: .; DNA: TGTGCCACCCTACCAGCGGGAGGGTCAGATACGCAGTATTTT; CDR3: CATLPAGGSDTQYF
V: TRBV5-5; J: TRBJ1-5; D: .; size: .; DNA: TGTGCCAGCAGCTCCCAAGGGGCAGGGCAGGGTCAGCCCCAGCATTTT; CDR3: CASSSQGAGQGQPQHF
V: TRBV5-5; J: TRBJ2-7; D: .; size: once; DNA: TGTGCCAGCAGCTTATCCGAGGGCTACGAGCAGTACTTC; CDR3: CASSLSEGYEQYF